Each of the 17 T cell receptor beta chains below was sequenced from the same sample in a study of breast tumors, draining lymph nodes, adjacent tissues. TCRdb independently ran MiXCR on the multiplex PCR reads; one entry per CDR3 protein. The data contain 150,000 or so distinct CDR3 sequences, 30% to 35% of them singletons. The lymph nodes were axillary draining lymph nodes from breast cancer patients. The sample was axillary lymph node tissue. Receptor source: a female donor with breast cancer. Some clones in this sample may be carry-over from other donors' samples.

To note about this clonotype: One end of the junction varies from germline; a read error may be responsible. The chain carries TRBV24-1 and TRBJ2-3; TRBD2 matches 8 bases. The CDR3 totals 14 residues. Germline V CDR1 and CDR2: KGHDR, SFDVKD. CDR3 nucleotides: TGCGCCACCGTGGTAGCGGGGAGCACAGATACGCAGTATTTT. It specifies CATVVAGSTDTQYF.

This clonotype came up many times. A single base separates this from a much larger clone, so it may be a read error. The chain carries TRBV9 and TRBJ2-5, with a possible D match to TRBD2 (5 bases). CDR1 SGDLS and CDR2 YYNGEE come from the germline V gene. This CDR3 spans 14 amino acids. CDR3 bases: TGTGCCAGCCAACCGGGATCTGGGGTAGAGACCCAGTCCTTC. Amino acid sequence: CASQPGSGVETQSF.

The V and J genes are TRBV30 and TRBJ1-1; D is uncertain. Germline lookup yields CDR1 GTSNPN and CDR2 SVGIG (reference sequence). The V end was cut by 3 bases, the J end by 11 bases, with 16 bases between. This CDR3 is 12 amino acids long. The CDR3 spells CAWSPNAGLAFF. The DNA of the CDR3 is TGTGCCTGGAGCCCTAACGCTGGGTTGGCTTTCTTT.

This clonotype was seen repeatedly, ten times or more. This sequence joins TRBV6-1 and TRBJ2-1, with a possible D match to TRBD1 (5 bases). The CDR3 extends over 15 amino acids. The V end lost 4 bases, the J end lost 4 bases, and 14 bases lay between the germline ends. The germline V gene encodes CDR1 MNHNS and CDR2 SASEGT. The CDR3, as DNA: TGTGCCAGCAGTGTTTCGGTAGGGGCATACAATGAGCAGTTCTTC. It encodes CASSVSVGAYNEQFF.

The chain carries TRBV6-6 and TRBJ2-3, with D hard to call. Germline lookup yields CDR1 MNHNY and CDR2 SVGAGI (reference sequence). Trimming took 1 base from V and 3 from J, leaving 17 bases between them. This CDR3 is 17 amino acids long. CDR3 region: CASSYLYIPSETDTQYF. In nucleotides, the CDR3 is TGTGCCAGCAGTTACTTGTACATTCCAAGTGAGACAGATACGCAGTATTTT.

Notes on this clonotype: The junction does not match germline at one end; this may be a read error. This rearrangement joins TRBV30 to TRBJ1-4; no reliable D call. The V gene's germline CDR1 is GTSNPN and CDR2 SVGIG (reference sequence). This CDR3 has 13 amino acids. CDR3 loop: CAWADAANEKLFF. CDR3 sequence (DNA): TGTGCCTGGGCAGACGCGGCTAATGAAAAACTGTTTTTC.

This clonotype was seen at least ten times. V is TRBV29-1 and J is TRBJ2-7; weak D call: TRBD2 (6 bases). CDR3 size: 12 residues. Per germline, CDR1 SQVTM and CDR2 ANQGSEA. V was shortened by 4 bases and J by 4 bases, with 11 bases between the two germline ends. CDR3 residues: CSVGAGPYEQYF. The CDR3 bases are TGCAGCGTTGGGGCGGGACCTTACGAGCAGTACTTC.

This clonotype was seen ten or more times. V and J are TRBV7-3 and TRBJ2-1; tentative D call: TRBD2 (7 bases). The V end was cut by 5 bases, the J end by 8 bases, with 19 bases between. This CDR3 spans 15 amino acids. Germline CDR1 and CDR2: SGHTA and FQGTGA. CDR3 in DNA: TGTGCCAGCAGCCCTCTGGGGGGGGGCGTCGATGAGCAGTTCTTC. Residues: CASSPLGGGVDEQFF.

This clonotype showed up many times. This rearrangement joins TRBV18 to TRBJ2-1; D may match TRBD1 or TRBD2 (5 bases each). Trimming cost V 2 bases and J 9 bases, with 14 bases left between them. Per germline, CDR1 KGHSH and CDR2 LQKENI. This CDR3 spans 14 amino acids. The CDR3 loop reads CASSPKGSGTEQFF. The DNA for the CDR3 is TGTGCCAGCTCACCAAAAGGTTCGGGGACTGAGCAGTTCTTC.

This clonotype was observed many times. The gene calls are TRBV2 and TRBJ1-2; TRBD1 matches at 9 bases. This CDR3 spans 12 amino acids. Trimming took 11 bases from V and 8 from J; bases not matched to a gene: 9. Germline V lookup: CDR1 SNHLY, CDR2 FYNNEI. In DNA, the CDR3 is TGTGCCCGAAGACAGGGGGATAGAGGCTACACCTTC. It yields the protein CARRQGDRGYTF.

The rearrangement joins TRBV9 to TRBJ1-6, with 7 bases lining up with TRBD1. CDR1 is SGDLS, CDR2 YYNGEE, per germline. V shed 4 bases, J shed 7 bases, and the junction held 8 bases outside the gene matches. The CDR3 covers 15 residues. CDR3 DNA: TGTGCCAGCAGCCCAAGGGACAGCCTAAATTCACCCCTCCACTTT. Encoded protein: CASSPRDSLNSPLHF. Using reference TRBV9 and TRBJ1-6 for the parts outside the CDR3, the full variable domain is DSGVTQTPKHLITATGQRVTLRCSPRSGDLSVYWYQQSLDQGLQFLIQYYNGEERAKGNILERFSAQQFPDLHSELNLSSLELGDSALYFCASSPRDSLNSPLHFGNGTRLTVT.

This clonotype was seen at least ten times. V and J are TRBV7-2 and TRBJ2-5; possible D gene TRBD2, 6 bases. The CDR3 runs 15 residues. V lost 1 base and J 4 bases, leaving 13 bases between the germline ends. The V gene's germline CDR1 is SGHTA and CDR2 FQGNSA. As DNA, the CDR3 is TGTGCCAGCAGCTTAGGAGGCGGGGTTGGAGAGACCCAGTACTTC. It translates to CASSLGGGVGETQYF.

Points on this clonotype: A much larger clonotype is one base distant, so this may be a read error. The gene calls are TRBV7-3 and TRBJ2-1, with D hard to call. Germline CDR1 SGHTA, CDR2 FQGTGA. The CDR3 consists of 13 residues. Here the CDR3 DNA reads TGTGTCAGCAGCTCTAATTCTGGGAATGAGCAGTTCTTC. Its translation is CVSSSNSGNEQFF.

The chain links TRBV24-1 to TRBJ2-2, with D tentatively TRBD2 (6 bases). Germline lookup yields CDR1 KGHDR and CDR2 SFDVKD. V was shortened by 2 bases and J by 7 bases, with 10 bases between the two germline ends. This CDR3 is built from 14 residues. DNA of the CDR3: TGTGCCACCAGTGATTCCGGGGGAGGCGGGGAGCTGTTTTTT. Its translation: CATSDSGGGGELFF.

This clonotype showed up many times. The chain is built from TRBV20-1 and TRBJ2-1; no clear D. Trimming cost V 0 bases and J 4 bases, with 7 bases left between them. CDR1 is DFQATT and CDR2 is SNEGSKA in the germline V gene (reference sequence). The CDR3 has 13 amino acids. The CDR3 nucleotides are TGCAGTGCTAGAGATCGGTTTTACAATGAGCAGTTCTTC. As protein: CSARDRFYNEQFF.

This clonotype was counted many times. The genes are TRBV7-9 and TRBJ2-1; 8 bases line up with TRBD2. Germline lookup yields CDR1 SEHNR and CDR2 FQNEAQ (reference sequence). The V segment lost 5 bases and the J segment 5 bases; nucleotides outside the gene matches: 5. The CDR3 length is 14 residues. The CDR3 sequence: CASSPGGANNEQFF. DNA of the CDR3: TGTGCCAGCAGCCCCGGGGGGGCAAACAATGAGCAGTTCTTC.

Points on this clonotype: It is unclear where the CDR3 begins or ends on the DNA, so no DNA is shown, and the CDR3 is as TCRdb lists it. V usage is TRBV5-1 and J usage is TRBJ1-5; TRBD1 is the table's D call and was not checked against the DNA. The germline gives CDR1 SGHRS, CDR2 YFSETQ. Including both end residues, the CDR3 is 18 amino acids long. CDR3 amino acids: CASSLVQGTRAVLRAQHF.